This is a list of T cell receptor beta chains from one sample in a study of blood T cells in healthy people across ages. TCRdb redid the calling of the 5' RACE reads with MiXCR, one entry per CDR3 protein. The table lists approximately 770,000 distinct CDR3 sequences, roughly 64% of them singletons. The sequencing sample was made of blood. All receptors derive from a young man in good health. CDR3s include the opening cysteine and the closing phenylalanine or tryptophan. The D gene is left open where the match is weak.

>-|TRBV29-1|13
CSVGRGTNTEAFF
>TRBD2|TRBV7-9|15
CASSLKGSGAYEQYF
>TRBD1|TRBV10-3|15
CAIGEGQVLDNEQFF
>TRBD1|TRBV7-9|20
CASSFHRARTGVTPNYGYTF
>TRBD2|TRBV7-2|12
CASSGLAGEQYF
>-|TRBV20-1|14
CSAALDKGNSPLHF
>TRBD2|TRBV7-2|16
CASSYLAGVPYNEQYF
>-|TRBV6-5|13
CASKISDSYGYTF
>-|TRBV3-1|13
CASSQVVGQPQHF
>-|TRBV29-1|10
CSAGDETQYF
>TRBD1|TRBV12-3/TRBV12-4|15
CASSWPGQGTYEQYF
>-|TRBV2|14
CASLRDSSDQPQHF
>TRBD2|TRBV20-1|17
CSAPRLAGGSSSYEQYF
>-|TRBV7-9|14
CASSTYRDTCLTFF
>TRBD1|TRBV20-1|14
CSARDGTANQPQHF
>-|TRBV12-5|13
CASGVIPKYEAFF
>-|TRBV7-2|14
CASSPRAGGDTQYF
>TRBD2|TRBV9|15
CASSGLAEPSGEQFF
>-|TRBV20-1|12
CSASLLGETQYF
>TRBD1|TRBV13|16
CASSVAPGQGDYEQYF
>TRBD2|TRBV4-3|18
CASSQELGLAGTYNEQFF
>-|TRBV20-1|12
CSWVADHNEQYF
>-|TRBV4-1|14
CASSPPQGFYGYTF
>-|TRBV14|16
CASSQERRSRVSWQYF
>TRBD1|TRBV7-9|13
CASLGTGDYEQYF
>-|TRBV29-1|12
CSVEVGGETQYF
>TRBD1|TRBV6-5|14
CASSLGQGAHEQFF
>-|TRBV13|13
CASSVRGREKLFF